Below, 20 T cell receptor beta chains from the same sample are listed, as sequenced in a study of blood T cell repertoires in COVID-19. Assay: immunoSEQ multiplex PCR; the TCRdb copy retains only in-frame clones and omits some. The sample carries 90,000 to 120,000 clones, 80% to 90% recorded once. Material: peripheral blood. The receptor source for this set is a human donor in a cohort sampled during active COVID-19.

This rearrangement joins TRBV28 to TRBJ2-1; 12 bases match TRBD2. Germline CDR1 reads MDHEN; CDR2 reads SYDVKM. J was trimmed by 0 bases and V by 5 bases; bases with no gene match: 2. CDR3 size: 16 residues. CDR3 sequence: CASSLAGGSSYNEQFF. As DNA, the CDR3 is TGTGCCAGCAGTCTAGCGGGAGGGAGCTCCTACAATGAGCAGTTCTTC. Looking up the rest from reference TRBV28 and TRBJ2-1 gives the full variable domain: DVKVTQSSRYLVKRTGEKVFLECVQDMDHENMFWYRQDPGLGLRLIYFSYDVKMKEKGDIPEGYSVSREKKERFSLILESASTNQTSMYLCASSLAGGSSYNEQFFGPGTRLTVL.

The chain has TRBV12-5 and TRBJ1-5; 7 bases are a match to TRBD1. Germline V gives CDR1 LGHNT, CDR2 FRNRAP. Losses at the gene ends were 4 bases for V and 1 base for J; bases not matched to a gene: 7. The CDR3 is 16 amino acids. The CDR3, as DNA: TGTGCTAGTGGTTCCCTAGGGGGCGGGAGCAATCAGCCCCAGCATTTT. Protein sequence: CASGSLGGGSNQPQHF.

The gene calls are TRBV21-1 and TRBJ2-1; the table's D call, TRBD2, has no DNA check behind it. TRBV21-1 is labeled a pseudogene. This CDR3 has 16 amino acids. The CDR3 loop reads CASSKEREGPYNEQFF. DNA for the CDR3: TGTGCCAGCAGCAAAGAGAGGGAAGGGCCTTACAATGAGCAGTTCTTC.

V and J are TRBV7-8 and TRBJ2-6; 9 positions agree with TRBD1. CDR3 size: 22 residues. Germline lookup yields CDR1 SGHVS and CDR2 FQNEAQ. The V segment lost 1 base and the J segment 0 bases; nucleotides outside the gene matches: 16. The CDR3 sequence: CASSLVVGGQGTKVSGANVLTF. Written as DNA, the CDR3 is TGTGCCAGCAGCTTAGTGGTCGGGGGACAGGGAACCAAAGTCTCTGGGGCCAACGTCCTGACTTTC.

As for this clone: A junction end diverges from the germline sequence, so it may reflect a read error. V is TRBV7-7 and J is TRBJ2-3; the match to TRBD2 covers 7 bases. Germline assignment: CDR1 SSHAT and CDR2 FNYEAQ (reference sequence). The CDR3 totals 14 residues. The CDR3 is CASSPLASTDTQYF. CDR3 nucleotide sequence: TGTGCTAGCAGCCCACTAGCGAGCACAGATACGCAGTATTTT.

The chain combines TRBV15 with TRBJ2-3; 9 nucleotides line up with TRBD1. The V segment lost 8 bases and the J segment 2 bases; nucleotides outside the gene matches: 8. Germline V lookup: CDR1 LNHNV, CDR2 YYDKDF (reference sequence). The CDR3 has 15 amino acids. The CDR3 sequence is CATEGDRAYTDTQYF. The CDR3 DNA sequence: TGTGCCACCGAGGGGGACAGGGCTTACACAGATACGCAGTATTTT.

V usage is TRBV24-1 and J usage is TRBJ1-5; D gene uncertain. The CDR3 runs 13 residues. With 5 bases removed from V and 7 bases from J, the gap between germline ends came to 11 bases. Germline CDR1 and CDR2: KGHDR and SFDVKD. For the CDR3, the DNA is TGTGCCACCAGTGGGAGGGATATGCAGCCCCAGCATTTT. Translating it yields CATSGRDMQPQHF.

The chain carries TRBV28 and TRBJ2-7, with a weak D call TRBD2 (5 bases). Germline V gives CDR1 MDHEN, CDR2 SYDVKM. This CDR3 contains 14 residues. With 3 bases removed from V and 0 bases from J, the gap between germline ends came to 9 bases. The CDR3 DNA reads TGTGCCAGCAGTTTGACGGGATCCTCCTACGAGCAGTACTTC. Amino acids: CASSLTGSSYEQYF.

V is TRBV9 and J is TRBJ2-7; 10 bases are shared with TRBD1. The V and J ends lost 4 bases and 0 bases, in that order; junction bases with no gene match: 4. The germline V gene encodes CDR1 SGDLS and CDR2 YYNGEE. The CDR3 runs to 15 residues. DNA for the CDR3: TGTGCCAGCAGCTTGGGACAGGGGAGCTCCTACGAGCAGTACTTC. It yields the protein CASSLGQGSSYEQYF.

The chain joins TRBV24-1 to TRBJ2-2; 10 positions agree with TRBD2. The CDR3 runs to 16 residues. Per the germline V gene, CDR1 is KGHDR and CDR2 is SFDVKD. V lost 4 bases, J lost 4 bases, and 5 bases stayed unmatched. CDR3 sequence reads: CATSDALAGLTGELFF. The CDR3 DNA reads TGTGCCACCAGTGACGCACTAGCGGGGCTCACCGGGGAGCTGTTTTTT.

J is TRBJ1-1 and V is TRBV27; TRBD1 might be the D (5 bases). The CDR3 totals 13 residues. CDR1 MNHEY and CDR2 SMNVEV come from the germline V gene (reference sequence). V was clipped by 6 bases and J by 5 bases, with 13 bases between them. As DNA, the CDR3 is TGTGCCAGCAGAAAAAGGGGTGGAACTGAAGCTTTCTTT. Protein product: CASRKRGGTEAFF.

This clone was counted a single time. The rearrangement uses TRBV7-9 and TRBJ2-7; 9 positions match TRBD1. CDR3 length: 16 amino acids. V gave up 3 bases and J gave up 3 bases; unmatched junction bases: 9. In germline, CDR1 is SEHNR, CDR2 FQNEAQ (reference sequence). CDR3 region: CASSFGSGGQGYEQYF. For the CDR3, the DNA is TGTGCCAGCAGCTTCGGGAGTGGGGGACAGGGCTACGAGCAGTACTTC.

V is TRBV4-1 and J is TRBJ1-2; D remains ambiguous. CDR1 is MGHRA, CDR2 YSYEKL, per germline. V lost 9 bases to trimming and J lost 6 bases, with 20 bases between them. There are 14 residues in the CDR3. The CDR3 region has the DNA TGCGCCAGTCGTAGGTCAGGCAGCACCGATGGCTACACCTTC. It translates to CASRRSGSTDGYTF.

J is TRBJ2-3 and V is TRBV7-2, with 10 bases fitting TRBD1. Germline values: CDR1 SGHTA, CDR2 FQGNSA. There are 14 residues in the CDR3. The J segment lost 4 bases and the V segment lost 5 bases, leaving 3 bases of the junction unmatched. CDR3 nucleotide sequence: TGTGCCAGCAGCAGGGACAGGGGCGCAGATACGCAGTATTTT. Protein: CASSRDRGADTQYF.

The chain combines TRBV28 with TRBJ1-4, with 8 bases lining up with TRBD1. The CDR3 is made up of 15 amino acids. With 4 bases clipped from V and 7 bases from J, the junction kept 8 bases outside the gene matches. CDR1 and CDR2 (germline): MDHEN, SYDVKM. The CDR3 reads CASSSGRGLGEKLFF. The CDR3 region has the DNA TGTGCCAGCAGTTCTGGCAGGGGGCTGGGTGAAAAACTGTTTTTT.

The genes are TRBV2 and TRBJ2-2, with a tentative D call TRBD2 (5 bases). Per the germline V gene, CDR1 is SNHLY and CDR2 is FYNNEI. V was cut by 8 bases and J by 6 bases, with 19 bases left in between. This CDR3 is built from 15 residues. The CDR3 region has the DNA TGTGCCAGCTGCTCGCTGGGAGTCGTCGCCGGGGAGCTGTTTTTT. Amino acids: CASCSLGVVAGELFF.

The CDR3 is CAISGQGANTEAFF. CDR3 bases: TGTGCCATCAGTGGGCAGGGGGCGAACACTGAAGCTTTCTTT. V gene TRBV10-3 combines with J gene TRBJ1-1; TRBD1 agrees at 8 bases. V was clipped by 4 bases and J by 1 base; unmatched bases: 2. CDR1 ENHRY and CDR2 SYGVKD come from the germline V gene. The CDR3 loop spans 14 amino acids.

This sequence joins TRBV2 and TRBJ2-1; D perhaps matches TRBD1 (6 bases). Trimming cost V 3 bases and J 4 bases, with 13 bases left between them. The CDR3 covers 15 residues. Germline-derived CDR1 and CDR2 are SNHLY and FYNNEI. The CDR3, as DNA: TGTGCCAGCAGTGAGGACGGGACATCATACAATGAGCAGTTCTTC. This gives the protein CASSEDGTSYNEQFF. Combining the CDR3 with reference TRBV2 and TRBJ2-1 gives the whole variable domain EPEVTQTPSHQVTQMGQEVILRCVPISNHLYFYWYRQILGQKVEFLVSFYNNEISEKSEIFDDQFSVERPDGSNFTLKIRSTKLEDSAMYFCASSEDGTSYNEQFFGPGTRLTVL.

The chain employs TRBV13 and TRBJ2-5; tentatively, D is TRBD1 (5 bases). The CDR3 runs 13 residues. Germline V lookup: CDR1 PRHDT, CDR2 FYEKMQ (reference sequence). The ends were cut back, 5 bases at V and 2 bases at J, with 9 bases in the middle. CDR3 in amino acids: CASSLDRQETQYF. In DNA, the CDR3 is TGTGCCAGCAGCCTAGACAGACAAGAGACCCAGTACTTC.

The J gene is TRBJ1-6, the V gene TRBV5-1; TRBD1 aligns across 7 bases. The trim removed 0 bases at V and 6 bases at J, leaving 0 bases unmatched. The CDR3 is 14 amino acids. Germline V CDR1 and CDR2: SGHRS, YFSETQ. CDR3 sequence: CASSLGTGNSPLHF. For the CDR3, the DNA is TGCGCCAGCAGCTTGGGGACAGGTAATTCACCCCTCCACTTT.